These 20 T cell receptor beta chains share one sample of origin, sequenced in a study of radiation and T cells in renal cell carcinoma. The time point is: blood 4 weeks post-SBRT, at nephrectomy. Stated treatment: 15 Gy SBRT to primary tumor, nephrectomy 4 weeks later. Some clones are missing from TCRdb's copy, which holds only in-frame ones; the method was immunoSEQ multiplex PCR. The sample contains tens of thousands of clones, 65% to 80% of which appear only once. The sequenced sample was blood, obtained from a patient whose treatment included radiotherapy and nephrectomy. Receptor source: a man aged 55 to 69 with renal cell carcinoma.

The chain combines TRBV19 with TRBJ2-6, with TRBD1 matching 9 bases. The CDR3 spans 18 residues. CDR1 is LNHDA and CDR2 is SQIVND in the germline V gene (reference sequence). V lost 2 bases, J lost 0 bases, and 5 bases stayed unmatched. CDR3 in amino acids: CASSIWDRAFSGANVLTF. Here the CDR3 DNA reads TGTGCCAGTAGTATATGGGACAGGGCCTTCTCTGGGGCCAACGTCCTGACTTTC.

V and J are TRBV30 and TRBJ1-5; TRBD1 aligns across 9 bases. Germline values: CDR1 GTSNPN, CDR2 SVGIG (reference sequence). The CDR3 is 14 residues long. The trim removed 5 bases at V and 4 bases at J, leaving 6 bases unmatched. The CDR3, as DNA: TGTGCCTGGGGGGGGACAGGGCCTAATCAGCCCCAGCATTTT. Its translation is CAWGGTGPNQPQHF.

The chain combines TRBV5-1 with TRBJ2-3; 7 positions agree with TRBD2. Germline V gene sequence: CDR1 SGHRS, CDR2 YFSETQ. The CDR3 covers 16 residues. V shed 5 bases, J shed 3 bases, and the junction held 12 bases outside the gene matches. The CDR3 sequence: CASRSEAGRGTDTQYF. The CDR3 DNA reads as TGCGCCAGCAGATCTGAGGCAGGGAGGGGTACAGATACGCAGTATTTT.

The chain links TRBV19 to TRBJ1-2, with a weak D call TRBD1 (6 bases). Trimming stripped 5 bases from V and 8 bases from J, with 24 bases between. The CDR3 covers 16 residues. Germline V lookup: CDR1 LNHDA, CDR2 SQIVND (reference sequence). CDR3 in DNA: TGTGCCAGTAGTCCCGTTGGACAGTACGGGCGCGACGGCTACACCTTC. This codes for CASSPVGQYGRDGYTF.

This clone was seen only a few times. J is TRBJ2-3 and V is TRBV27; the match to TRBD2 covers 13 bases. The J segment lost 5 bases and the V segment lost 8 bases, leaving 7 bases of the junction unmatched. The germline gives CDR1 MNHEY, CDR2 SMNVEV (reference sequence). This CDR3 comprises 15 residues. In nucleotides, the CDR3 is TGTGCCAGCGGAGCCGGACTAGCGGGAGAAGATACGCAGTATTTT. Protein: CASGAGLAGEDTQYF.

This chain links TRBV19 with TRBJ2-3; D is unresolved. V was trimmed by 5 bases and J by 2 bases, leaving 14 bases between them. From germline, CDR1 is LNHDA and CDR2 SQIVND (reference sequence). This CDR3 has 15 residues. CDR3 bases: TGTGCCAGTAGTCCTGCCAGAAGGAACACAGATACGCAGTATTTT. This codes for CASSPARRNTDTQYF.

This clone was detected once. This CDR3 is CASSAIDRNTEAFF. In DNA form, the CDR3 reads TGTGCCAGCAGCGCTATCGACAGGAACACTGAAGCTTTCTTT. This chain uses TRBV9 with TRBJ1-1, with D perhaps TRBD1 (5 bases). Germline V gives CDR1 SGDLS, CDR2 YYNGEE. CDR3 length: 14 residues. The V gene lost 3 bases and the J gene lost 1 base, with 10 bases spanning the gap. Filled out from reference TRBV9 and TRBJ1-1, the complete variable domain reads DSGVTQTPKHLITATGQRVTLRCSPRSGDLSVYWYQQSLDQGLQFLIQYYNGEERAKGNILERFSAQQFPDLHSELNLSSLELGDSALYFCASSAIDRNTEAFFGQGTRLTVV.

The chain recombines TRBV7-8 with TRBJ1-2, with 9 nucleotides matching TRBD1. Looked up from germline, CDR1 is SGHVS and CDR2 is FQNEAQ. After removal of 3 bases from V and 8 bases from J, the junction contained 7 bases not matched to a gene. This CDR3 is built from 14 residues. The CDR3 nucleotides read TGTGCCAGCAGCTTGGGAAGGACAGGGGAAGGCTACACCTTC. Translation gives CASSLGRTGEGYTF.

The J gene is TRBJ1-2, the V gene TRBV6-5; D unresolved. V was cut by 6 bases and J by 4 bases, with 9 bases left in between. There are 12 residues in the CDR3. CDR1 and CDR2 from the germline V gene are MNHEY and SVGAGI. CDR3: CASRAGPYGYTF. Written as DNA, the CDR3 is TGTGCCAGCAGGGCGGGTCCCTATGGCTACACCTTC.

The chain recombines TRBV29-1 with TRBJ1-1; D unclear. The length of the CDR3 is 13 residues. The germline V gene has CDR1 SQVTM and CDR2 ANQGSEA. The V gene lost 5 bases and the J gene lost 0 bases, with 10 bases spanning the gap. Here the CDR3 reads CSVKTGMNTEAFF. In nucleotides, the CDR3 is TGCAGCGTTAAGACCGGGATGAACACTGAAGCTTTCTTT.

The rearrangement uses TRBV27 and TRBJ1-4; the D is unclear. The CDR3 sequence is 17 residues long. Germline CDR1 and CDR2: MNHEY and SMNVEV (reference sequence). V was shortened by 2 bases and J by 0 bases, with 13 bases between the two germline ends. The CDR3 DNA reads as TGTGCCAGCAGTTTAGAGGGTCTATTTGCAACTAATGAAAAACTGTTTTTT. Translating it yields CASSLEGLFATNEKLFF. Drawing the rest from reference TRBV27 and TRBJ1-4, the complete variable domain is EAQVTQNPRYLITVTGKKLTVTCSQNMNHEYMSWYRQDPGLGLRQIYYSMNVEVTDKGDVPEGYKVSRKEKRNFPLILESPSPNQTSLYFCASSLEGLFATNEKLFFGSGTQLSVL.

The chain combines TRBV5-6 with TRBJ2-3; TRBD1 might be the D (5 bases). This CDR3 contains 17 residues. V was trimmed by 3 bases and J by 10 bases, leaving 27 bases between them. Germline CDR1 and CDR2: SGHDT and YYEEEE. The CDR3 DNA is TGTGCCAGCAGCTCGCCGACGGTTATCGTGGGGCCGGTATCGCAGTATTTT. Translating gives CASSSPTVIVGPVSQYF.

CDR3 amino acids: CASSLLAGVIGELFF. In DNA, the CDR3 is TGTGCCAGCAGCCTTCTAGCGGGAGTAATCGGGGAGCTGTTTTTT. The rearrangement links TRBV7-2 to TRBJ2-2, with 10 bases that match TRBD2. Germline loops: CDR1 SGHTA, CDR2 FQGNSA. This CDR3 spans 15 amino acids. V was pared by 5 bases and J by 7 bases, with 7 bases of the junction left unmatched.

The V call is TRBV2, the J call TRBJ1-4, with 7 bases identical to TRBD1. The CDR3 is made up of 14 amino acids. The V segment lost 6 bases and the J segment 7 bases; nucleotides outside the gene matches: 8. Looked up from germline, CDR1 is SNHLY and CDR2 is FYNNEI. CDR3 nucleotides: TGTGCCAGCAGCCGACAGGGACGGATTGAAAAACTGTTTTTT. It codes for CASSRQGRIEKLFF.

The chain recombines TRBV29-1 with TRBJ2-6; D not resolved. The CDR3 has 13 amino acids. Looked up from germline, CDR1 is SQVTM and CDR2 is ANQGSEA. V was trimmed by 4 bases and J by 1 base, leaving 5 bases between them. Here the CDR3 DNA reads TGCAGCGTTGGAAGGTCTGGGGCCAACGTCCTGACTTTC. Translated, it gives CSVGRSGANVLTF.

The V call is TRBV7-2, the J call TRBJ2-3; 7 bases match TRBD1. Germline V gives CDR1 SGHTA, CDR2 FQGNSA. Trimming took 4 bases from V and 7 from J; bases not matched to a gene: 8. This CDR3 is 14 amino acids long. In DNA form, the CDR3 reads TGTGCCAGCAGCTCCCAGACAGGGATAAATACGCAGTATTTT. Amino acids: CASSSQTGINTQYF.

The gene calls are TRBV7-2 and TRBJ1-2; D not certain. Trimming pared 1 base from V and 8 bases from J, leaving 11 bases between. There are 13 residues in the CDR3. Germline lookup yields CDR1 SGHTA and CDR2 FQGNSA. The CDR3 spells CASSLDGTPGYTF. The CDR3 nucleotides are TGTGCCAGCAGCTTAGATGGTACCCCCGGCTACACCTTC. Variable domain in full (rest from reference TRBV7-2 and TRBJ1-2): GAGVSQSPSNKVTEKGKDVELRCDPISGHTALYWYRQSLGQGLEFLIYFQGNSAPDKSGLPSDRFSAERTGGSVSTLTIQRTQQEDSAVYLCASSLDGTPGYTFGSGTRLTVV.

This rearrangement joins TRBV7-8 to TRBJ1-6; D gene uncertain. The germline CDR1 and CDR2 sequences are SGHVS and FQNEAQ. The CDR3 is 13 amino acids. V gave up 5 bases and J gave up 7 bases, with 9 bases separating them. The CDR3 spells CASSASGNSPLHF. CDR3 coding DNA: TGTGCCAGCAGCGCCTCGGGGAATTCACCCCTCCACTTT.

The chain employs TRBV7-9 and TRBJ2-3, with D possibly matching TRBD2 (5 bases). The V gene lost 7 bases and the J gene lost 5 bases, with 19 bases spanning the gap. Germline CDR1 SEHNR, CDR2 FQNEAQ (reference sequence). This CDR3 comprises 15 residues. CDR3: CASTASRVGRDTQYF. The DNA for the CDR3 is TGTGCCAGCACCGCTAGCCGGGTGGGCCGAGATACGCAGTATTTT.

V is TRBV28 and J is TRBJ1-5; D remains unclear. Germline-derived CDR1 and CDR2 are MDHEN and SYDVKM. V lost 3 bases and J 3 bases, leaving 9 bases between the germline ends. The CDR3 is 14 amino acids. CDR3 amino acids: CASSFFSNNQPQHF. CDR3 sequence (DNA): TGTGCCAGCAGTTTTTTCTCCAACAATCAGCCCCAGCATTTT.